The sequence of this TCR beta chain was determined in a study of shared clonotypes between healthy human individuals. In the case of this clone: Its antigen is currently unknown. Other nucleotide sequences in the sample specify the same CDR3.

Repertoires were generated with immunoSEQ multiplex PCR, while TCRdb's copy carries only in-frame clones and drops some. The sample includes 2 million to 2.5 million clones, less than 95% of them seen just once. Study-wide results and caveats: Against clonotypes common to all four donors, non-shared ones had lower generation probabilities. Genetic and exposure-history diversity was limited by the small donor number.

Trimming removed 1 base at V and 6 bases at J, with 4 bases between. CDR3 length equals 12 residues. The germline V gene encodes CDR1 SGHNT and CDR2 YENEEA. The gene calls are TRBV11-3 and TRBJ2-1; D not resolved. The source of this sequence is a young man in good health. Some clones in this sample may be carry-over from other donors' samples. Sequences were obtained from naive CD4+ T cells from PBMCs. Noted subset: CD45RA+ positively selected. The CDR3 loop is CASSLVGNEQFF. The CDR3 DNA reads TGTGCCAGCAGCTTAGTCGGCAATGAGCAGTTCTTC.